This note documents a single TCR beta chain sequence. It lacks a known antigen. Within one base of it there is no much larger clone, and no base qualities were kept. The library was obtained by PCR. The instrument given in TCRdb is Illumina HiSeq 2500. Molecular barcoding was employed in the preparation of TCR libraries, with unique molecular identifiers being used to normalize TCRbeta repertoire quantification. The public reads were run again by TCRdb, first through fastp at Q25 and then through MiXCR, and only productive beta chains were kept. Entries are consolidated by CDR3 protein sequence, retaining the most common genes and DNA. A total of 750,000 to 950,000 distinct CDR3 sequences appear in this sample, around 17% of them only once. The ten largest clones capture around 5% of the sample. This sample was included in a study of T-cell reconstitution after alpha-beta-depleted transplantation in children listed by TCRdb under 2016. A note on the overall study: Using TCR repertoire profiling, the study quantitatively followed how T-cell immune reconstitution unfolded in children after TCRalphabeta/CD19-depleted allogeneic hematopoietic cell transplantation. Here is what the overall study found, with its caveats: In some patients, the high TCRbeta diversity seen at day 60 was put down to recipient T cells and intrathymic progenitors that had survived conditioning. About two months after transplant, the apparently early recovery of alphabetaT-cell counts reportedly depended on just several hundred clones that had expanded rapidly and came from non-depleted graft cells. Over subsequent months, a decline in hyperexpanded clone frequencies was noted, and after one year, T-cell counts and TCRbeta diversity were mostly ascribed to newly produced T cells.

Measured from the cysteine to the phenylalanine, the CDR3 is 15 residues long. The read is trimmed to its CDR3 DNA, 45 bases read in frame from base 1. V was cut back by 0 bases and J by 5 bases, leaving a gap of 13 bases between them. Via the germline V gene, CDR1 is SGHVS and CDR2 FQNEAQ. The treatment or condition label for this specimen denotes: allogeneic hematopoietic cell transplantation with graft depleted of TCRalphabeta T cells and CD19 B cells. The children who served as transplant recipients had been given grafts of TCRalphabeta/CD19-depleted allogeneic hematopoietic cells. The sequence was obtained from a male patient aged 5 to 17 who had a stem cell transplant for acute lymphoblastic leukemia, so the T cells may come from the graft donor. The sequence joins TRBV7-8 to TRBJ2-5; the D gene remains uncertain. This specimen was PBMCs, mostly from graft donor cells, taken 360 days after TCRalphabeta/CD19-depleted stem cell transplant. The CDR3 amino acid sequence is: CASSLATPGSETQYF. The DNA is as follows: TGTGCCAGCAGCTTAGCGACCCCCGGGTCGGAGACCCAGTACTTC.